Listed below are T cell receptor beta chains from one sample, sequenced in a study of control samples from healthy donors and cancer patients. Using immunoSEQ multiplex PCR, the repertoire was profiled, and TCRdb retains in-frame clones only, with some absent. Of some 79,000 clones listed, approximately 93% are singletons. Specimen: PBMCs. All receptors come from a woman between 40 and 50 years old with lung cancer. CDR3s include the opening cysteine and the closing phenylalanine or tryptophan. The order of the fields is J gene, V gene, clone size, D gene, CDR3 DNA, CDR3 protein. A D gene is named only where the DNA matches it firmly. For some rows the clone size is stated as once, few or many, or as a class when expanded; others skip it.

j_call: TRBJ2-7
v_call: TRBV28
clone_size: NA
d_call: TRBD1
cdr3_nt: TGTGCCAGCAGTTCCCTGGGGACAGGGGAAGGGTACGAGCAGTACTTC
cdr3_aa: CASSSLGTGEGYEQYF

j_call: TRBJ2-5
v_call: TRBV6-5
clone_size: once
d_call: NA
cdr3_nt: TGTGCCAGCAGTTACGGGGGACTTCTGTACCAAGAGACCCAGTACTTC
cdr3_aa: CASSYGGLLYQETQYF

j_call: TRBJ2-1
v_call: TRBV5-6
clone_size: NA
d_call: NA
cdr3_nt: TGTGCCAGCAGCTTGGGGACTAACTACAATGAGCAGTTCTTC
cdr3_aa: CASSLGTNYNEQFF

j_call: TRBJ1-1
v_call: TRBV7-9
clone_size: NA
d_call: NA
cdr3_nt: TGTGCCAGCAGCTTAAACAGGGAGGGCCCTGAAGCTTTCTTT
cdr3_aa: CASSLNREGPEAFF

j_call: TRBJ2-7
v_call: TRBV27
clone_size: NA
d_call: TRBD1
cdr3_nt: TGTGCCAGCAGCCCCGGGACAGGAATCTACGAGCAGTACTTC
cdr3_aa: CASSPGTGIYEQYF

j_call: TRBJ1-2
v_call: TRBV2
clone_size: few
d_call: TRBD1
cdr3_nt: TGTGCCAGCCGACAGGGGTTCTATGGCTACACCTTC
cdr3_aa: CASRQGFYGYTF

j_call: TRBJ1-2
v_call: TRBV30
clone_size: NA
d_call: NA
cdr3_nt: TGTGCCTGGAGTGTACACCCCTATGGCTACACCTTC
cdr3_aa: CAWSVHPYGYTF

j_call: TRBJ2-5
v_call: TRBV3-1/TRBV3-2
clone_size: NA
d_call: TRBD2
cdr3_nt: TGTGCCAGCAGCCGAGCGGGGGTGGAGACCCAGTACTTC
cdr3_aa: CASSRAGVETQYF

j_call: TRBJ1-1
v_call: TRBV11-2
clone_size: NA
d_call: NA
cdr3_nt: TGTGCCAGCAGCTTAGGACGGGGAGCTTTCTTT
cdr3_aa: CASSLGRGAFF

j_call: TRBJ2-3
v_call: TRBV11-3
clone_size: NA
d_call: TRBD2
cdr3_nt: TGTGCCAGCACCAACCCGGGACTAGCGGTGAGCACAGATACGCAGTATTTT
cdr3_aa: CASTNPGLAVSTDTQYF

j_call: TRBJ1-5
v_call: TRBV11-2
clone_size: NA
d_call: TRBD1
cdr3_nt: TGTGCCAGCAGCCGGGACAGCGGACACAATCAGCCCCAGCATTTT
cdr3_aa: CASSRDSGHNQPQHF

j_call: TRBJ2-1
v_call: TRBV25-1
clone_size: NA
d_call: NA
cdr3_nt: TGTGCCAGCAGTGCCCTCCCTAACTCCTACAATGAGCAGTTCTTC
cdr3_aa: CASSALPNSYNEQFF

j_call: TRBJ1-2
v_call: TRBV19
clone_size: NA
d_call: NA
cdr3_nt: TGTGCCAGTAGCCATACGACAGCCCTTGGGGGCTACACCTTC
cdr3_aa: CASSHTTALGGYTF

j_call: TRBJ2-2
v_call: TRBV5-4
clone_size: NA
d_call: TRBD1
cdr3_nt: TGTGCCAGCAGCCTTTCGGCCGGGACAGGGAACACCGGGGAGCTGTTTTTT
cdr3_aa: CASSLSAGTGNTGELFF

j_call: TRBJ1-1
v_call: TRBV15
clone_size: NA
d_call: TRBD1
cdr3_nt: TGTGCCACCAGCAAGGGGGCGCACACTGAAGCTTTCTTT
cdr3_aa: CATSKGAHTEAFF

j_call: TRBJ2-1
v_call: TRBV12-3/TRBV12-4
clone_size: NA
d_call: NA
cdr3_nt: TGTGCCAGCAGTCCATGGGGGGTAGGGCAGTTCTTC
cdr3_aa: CASSPWGVGQFF

j_call: TRBJ1-2
v_call: TRBV5-1
clone_size: NA
d_call: NA
cdr3_nt: TGCGCCAGCAGCTTAGGAAGAATTAGCACGGGGGGCTACACCTTC
cdr3_aa: CASSLGRISTGGYTF

j_call: TRBJ2-7
v_call: TRBV3-1/TRBV3-2
clone_size: NA
d_call: NA
cdr3_nt: TGTGCCAGCAGCCATATACCCGACGGACCCTCCTACGAGCAGTACTTC
cdr3_aa: CASSHIPDGPSYEQYF

j_call: TRBJ2-7
v_call: TRBV11-2
clone_size: NA
d_call: NA
cdr3_nt: TGTGCCAGCAGGAAAGGACCGGGACGGAGCTCCTACGAGCAGTACTTC
cdr3_aa: CASRKGPGRSSYEQYF

j_call: TRBJ1-2
v_call: TRBV6-2/TRBV6-3
clone_size: NA
d_call: NA
cdr3_nt: TGTGCCAGCAGTTACTCGGGGGGAGACTATGGCTACACCTTC
cdr3_aa: CASSYSGGDYGYTF

j_call: TRBJ1-1
v_call: TRBV7-9
clone_size: NA
d_call: NA
cdr3_nt: TGTGCCAGCAGCTACGAAACGATCATGAACACTGAAGCTTTCTTT
cdr3_aa: CASSYETIMNTEAFF

j_call: TRBJ2-4
v_call: TRBV11-2
clone_size: once
d_call: NA
cdr3_nt: TGTGCCAGCAGCTTGCTTCTGGGGTTTGCCAAAAACATTCAGTACTTC
cdr3_aa: CASSLLLGFAKNIQYF